Each of the 5 T cell receptor beta chains below was sequenced from the same sample in a study of blood T cell repertoires in COVID-19. Sequencing used immunoSEQ multiplex PCR; TCRdb keeps in-frame clones, though not all of them. Seen here are about 62,000 clones, approximately 90% observed once, and the top ten hold roughly 18%. Material: peripheral blood. Receptors originate from a woman aged 55-70 years with COVID-19, enrolled during active disease.

The CDR3, as DNA: TGTGCCAGCACTCCTAGCGGGAGCCACACCGGGGAGCTGTTTTTT. Its protein product is CASTPSGSHTGELFF. This chain connects TRBV6-4 to TRBJ2-2; 10 nucleotides line up with TRBD2. This CDR3 is 15 amino acids long. The J segment lost 3 bases and the V segment lost 7 bases, leaving 5 bases of the junction unmatched. Germline loops: CDR1 MRHNA, CDR2 SNTAGT.

The CDR3 DNA reads as TGTGCCAGCTACCCTAGCGGGAGGTTTATGGATACGCAGTATTTT. Protein sequence: CASYPSGRFMDTQYF. This rearrangement joins TRBV28 to TRBJ2-3; TRBD2 matches 11 bases. The CDR3 spans 15 residues. Per the germline V gene, CDR1 is MDHEN and CDR2 is SYDVKM. V lost 8 bases and J lost 6; bases outside the gene matches: 10.

The chain employs TRBV6-2 or TRBV6-3 and TRBJ1-2; D perhaps matches TRBD1 (6 bases). V lost 4 bases and J 5 bases, leaving 11 bases between the germline ends. The CDR3 runs to 13 residues. Per germline, CDR1 MNHEY and CDR2 SVGEGT. CDR3 sequence: CASSSATGYGYTF. The CDR3 nucleotides are TGTGCCAGCAGTTCGGCCACAGGGTATGGCTACACCTTC.

The CDR3 region is CASSVEAGLIYGYTF. CDR3 coding DNA: TGTGCCAGCAGCGTAGAGGCAGGGCTGATCTATGGCTACACCTTC. This chain links TRBV9 with TRBJ1-2; a weak D match, TRBD1 (5 bases). The CDR3 contains 15 residues. CDR1 is SGDLS and CDR2 is YYNGEE in the germline V gene. V lost 0 bases and J lost 4, with 13 bases in between.

A single count supports this clone. This rearrangement joins TRBV6-6 to TRBJ1-2, with D tentatively TRBD1 (6 bases). CDR3 length equals 13 residues. V was trimmed by 7 bases and J by 10 bases, leaving 19 bases between them. CDR1 is MNHNY, CDR2 SVGAGI, per germline (reference sequence). CDR3 DNA: TGTGCCAGCAAATCCCAGGGGAATTTGGACTACACCTTC. Translated: CASKSQGNLDYTF.